This T cell receptor beta chain comes out of a study of blood T cell repertoires in COVID-19. Study as a whole: PBMCs, B-cell-depleted T cells, or T cells provided the cDNA or gDNA that made up the material.

This clone has just one count. V was clipped by 7 bases and J by 0 bases; unmatched bases: 6. Germline CDR1 and CDR2: MNHEY and SMNVEV (reference sequence). The CDR3 runs to 16 residues. The data were produced by immunoSEQ multiplex PCR, yet TCRdb's version contains in-frame clones alone and is incomplete. The sample records around 470,000 clones, approximately 89% being singletons. Sequenced input: peripheral blood. This rearrangement joins TRBV27 to TRBJ2-3; TRBD2 matches at 11 bases. This clonotype originated in a man younger than 30 with COVID-19, enrolled during active disease. The CDR3 region is CASIDRTSGSTDTQYF. Written as DNA, the CDR3 is TGTGCCAGCATCGACCGGACTAGCGGGAGCACAGATACGCAGTATTTT.